Listed below are T cell receptor beta chains from one sample, sequenced in a study of T cell responses to AZD1222 COVID-19 vaccine. Sequencing was performed with immunoSEQ multiplex PCR; in TCRdb, only in-frame clones are kept and a portion is missing. The sample contains 100,000 to 150,000 clones, around 90% of which appear only once. Material: peripheral blood, obtained on day 0 of AZD1222 vaccination. Receptor source: an adult in good health. CDR3s leave out the opening cysteine and the closing phenylalanine or tryptophan. Each record gives: V gene, J gene, CDR3 protein.

V: TRBV7-9
J: TRBJ2-7
CDR3: ASSPSLRTGTYEQY

V: TRBV3-1/TRBV3-2
J: TRBJ2-3
CDR3: ASGLSGRYVGTDTQY

V: TRBV9
J: TRBJ2-3
CDR3: ASSEGTSGRAADTQY

V: TRBV27
J: TRBJ2-1
CDR3: ASSLRRGDNEQF

V: TRBV6-6
J: TRBJ1-4
CDR3: ASRVESRLF

V: TRBV30
J: TRBJ1-2
CDR3: AWSVGHPYGYT

V: TRBV7-9
J: TRBJ1-6
CDR3: ASSLLGGLHSPLH

V: TRBV3-1/TRBV3-2
J: TRBJ1-1
CDR3: ASSQGFWVNTEAF

V: TRBV30
J: TRBJ1-4
CDR3: AWSAGQGEEKLF

V: TRBV5-1
J: TRBJ2-3
CDR3: ASLETPHSTDTQY

V: TRBV27
J: TRBJ2-7
CDR3: ASSTGVSEQY

V: TRBV6-6
J: TRBJ1-1
CDR3: ASSYSYGGEAF

V: TRBV6-2/TRBV6-3
J: TRBJ2-2
CDR3: ASSTGGTGNRELF

V: TRBV12-3/TRBV12-4
J: TRBJ1-1
CDR3: ASSFQGGRAF

V: TRBV3-1/TRBV3-2
J: TRBJ2-3
CDR3: ASSRGQGAADTQY

V: TRBV7-2
J: TRBJ2-7
CDR3: ASRPTELHEQY

V: TRBV7-9
J: TRBJ2-2
CDR3: ASSPRTSPNTGELF

V: TRBV19
J: TRBJ2-2
CDR3: ASRPRAGGGELF

V: TRBV30
J: TRBJ1-1
CDR3: AWAAGISTEAF

V: TRBV6-5
J: TRBJ2-7
CDR3: ASRESGNSYEQY

V: TRBV7-8
J: TRBJ2-1
CDR3: ASSFIGDYNEQF

V: TRBV19
J: TRBJ1-5
CDR3: ASSKGGKGDQPQH